This T cell receptor (beta chain) was identified in a study of vaccination and CD4 T cells after COVID-19. Treatment reported: approximately 9-day PBMC culture with coronavirus spike peptide pools or control peptides (ViraFEST assay). As to this clonotype: Its antigen is undetermined.

The CDR3 contains 15 residues. Trimming took off 1 base at V and 4 bases at J, with 13 bases between the two ends. The germline V gene has CDR1 DFQATT and CDR2 SNEGSKA (reference sequence). Cultured CD4+ T cell DNA underwent sequencing with the Oncomine TCR Beta short-read assay. Each CDR3 protein gets one entry after TCRdb re-called the PCR reads with MiXCR. The table includes fewer than 20,000 distinct CDR3 sequences, less than 70% detected once. Sequenced sample: CD4+ T cells from blood, cultured in vitro. The chain couples TRBV20-1 to TRBJ2-2, with D tentatively TRBD1 (6 bases). This receptor was identified in a human donor who had recovered from COVID-19. The CDR3 coding sequence is TGCAGTGCTAGAGTAGGGGGTTCGAGCACCGGGGAGCTGTTTTTT. As protein: CSARVGGSSTGELFF.